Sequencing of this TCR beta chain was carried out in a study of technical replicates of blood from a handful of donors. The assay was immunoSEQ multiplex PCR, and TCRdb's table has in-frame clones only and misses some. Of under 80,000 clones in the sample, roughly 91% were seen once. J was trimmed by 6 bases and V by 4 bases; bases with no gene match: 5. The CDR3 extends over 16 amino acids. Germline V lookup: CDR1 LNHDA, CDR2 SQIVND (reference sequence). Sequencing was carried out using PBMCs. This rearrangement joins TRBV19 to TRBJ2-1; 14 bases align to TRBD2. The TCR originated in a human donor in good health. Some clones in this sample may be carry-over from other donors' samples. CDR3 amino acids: CASSTPGLAGANEQFF. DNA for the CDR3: TGTGCCAGTAGTACCCCGGGACTAGCGGGGGCCAATGAGCAGTTCTTC. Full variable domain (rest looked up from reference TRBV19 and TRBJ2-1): DGGITQSPKYLFRKEGQNVTLSCEQNLNHDAMYWYRQDPGQGLRLIYYSQIVNDFQKGDIAEGYSVSREKKESFPLTVTSAQKNPTAFYLCASSTPGLAGANEQFFGPGTRLTVL.